This passage covers 31 T cell receptor beta chains from one sample sequenced in a study of graft-versus-host responses after intestinal transplantation. Assay: immunoSEQ multiplex PCR; the TCRdb copy retains only in-frame clones and omits some. The sample has some 31,000 clones, around 90% seen once. Specimen: PBMCs, collected about 420 days after intestinal transplantation. Receptors originate from a human patient who received an intestinal transplant, so some T cells may come from the graft donor.

DNA for the CDR3: TGCAGCGTTGAAGCCGCGGACAGGGGGCTTCAAGAGACCCAGTACTTC. It encodes CSVEAADRGLQETQYF. The chain has TRBV29-1 and TRBJ2-5, with TRBD1 matching 11 bases. J lost 2 bases, V lost 1 base, and 6 bases had no gene match. The germline V gene encodes CDR1 SQVTM and CDR2 ANQGSEA. This CDR3 has 16 amino acids.

The chain is built from TRBV6-6 and TRBJ1-5; D is unresolved. The CDR3 contains 14 residues. CDR1 is MNHNY and CDR2 is SVGAGI in the germline V gene (reference sequence). Trimming pared 0 bases from V and 7 bases from J, leaving 10 bases between. CDR3 amino acids: CASSYSTKGQPQHF. DNA for the CDR3: TGTGCCAGCAGTTACTCGACGAAGGGACAGCCCCAGCATTTT.

The CDR3: CASTAGTGYGYTF. In DNA, the CDR3 is TGTGCCAGCACCGCCGGGACAGGGTATGGCTACACCTTC. The chain combines TRBV28 with TRBJ1-2; 9 nucleotides agree with TRBD1. The V gene end was trimmed by 7 bases and the J gene end by 5 bases; junction bases not matched to a gene: 5. Germline assignment: CDR1 MDHEN and CDR2 SYDVKM. This CDR3 comprises 13 residues.

The gene calls are TRBV4-1 and TRBJ2-2; 8 nucleotides align to TRBD1. The CDR3 runs 15 residues. V lost 5 bases and J lost 6; bases outside the gene matches: 8. CDR1 is MGHRA and CDR2 is YSYEKL in the germline V gene. The CDR3 nucleotides are TGCGCCAGCAGCGCAGACAGGGGAGGCCCCGGGGAGCTGTTTTTT. The encoded protein is CASSADRGGPGELFF.

In its sample, this clone was seen a few times. The rearrangement joins TRBV5-1 to TRBJ2-7, with TRBD2 identical over 8 bases. Germline loops: CDR1 SGHRS, CDR2 YFSETQ. The CDR3 has 14 amino acids. J was trimmed by 3 bases and V by 5 bases; bases with no gene match: 7. CDR3 nucleotide sequence: TGCGCCAGCAGGGGCCCGGGGGGGAACTACGAGCAGTACTTC. Its protein product is CASRGPGGNYEQYF.

The chain recombines TRBV11-2 with TRBJ2-6, with D hard to call. V was trimmed by 5 bases and J by 1 base, leaving 12 bases between them. Germline assignment: CDR1 SGHAT and CDR2 FQNNGV. The CDR3 has 16 residues. In DNA form, the CDR3 reads TGTGCCAGCAGCCCACGGACCGGATCTGGGGCCAACGTCCTGACTTTC. As protein: CASSPRTGSGANVLTF.

The CDR3 here is CASSQAKQSNTEAFF. CDR3 nucleotide sequence: TGCGCCAGCAGCCAAGCTAAACAGTCGAACACTGAAGCTTTCTTT. The chain joins TRBV4-3 to TRBJ1-1; D is unresolved. Trimming stripped 1 base from V and 1 base from J, with 10 bases between. The CDR3 is made up of 15 amino acids. Germline values: CDR1 LGHNA, CDR2 YSLEER.

J is TRBJ2-1 and V is TRBV7-9, with TRBD1 matching 10 bases. The CDR3 totals 16 residues. V was pared by 7 bases and J by 4 bases, with 10 bases of the junction left unmatched. The V gene's germline CDR1 is SEHNR and CDR2 FQNEAQ (reference sequence). The CDR3 region is CASNTAGQGPYNEQFF. The CDR3 bases are TGTGCCAGCAACACGGCGGGACAGGGGCCTTACAATGAGCAGTTCTTC.

The V and J genes are TRBV15 and TRBJ2-1; 8 positions agree with TRBD1. With 2 bases clipped from V and 3 bases from J, the junction kept 6 bases outside the gene matches. Germline CDR1 LNHNV, CDR2 YYDKDF (reference sequence). This CDR3 contains 16 residues. This CDR3 reads CATSRSRDRIYNEQFF. Written as DNA, the CDR3 is TGTGCCACCAGCAGATCCCGGGACAGGATCTACAATGAGCAGTTCTTC.

The chain uses TRBV21-1 and TRBJ1-5. TRBV21-1 is a known pseudogene. The CDR3 spans 17 residues. The CDR3 nucleotides are TGTGCCAGCAGCATTTTTCCGTCGGTCGATAGCAATCAGCCCCAGCATTTT. Translating it yields CASSIFPSVDSNQPQHF.

The chain combines TRBV7-2 with TRBJ1-6; 10 bases line up with TRBD1. Germline CDR1 is SGHTA and CDR2 is FQGNSA. Trimming took 5 bases from V and 9 from J; bases not matched to a gene: 7. CDR3 length equals 15 residues. The CDR3 sequence: CASSRPGQGPSPLHF. The CDR3 coding sequence is TGTGCCAGCAGCAGACCGGGACAGGGGCCTTCACCCCTCCACTTT.

The chain recombines TRBV6-1 with TRBJ2-2; D is perhaps TRBD1 (5 bases). This CDR3 spans 15 amino acids. V dropped 5 bases and J dropped 6 bases, with 16 bases sitting between them. In germline, CDR1 is MNHNS, CDR2 SASEGT. CDR3 loop: CASSSLSRVSGELFF. DNA of the CDR3: TGTGCCAGCAGTAGTCTCTCCAGGGTATCCGGGGAGCTGTTTTTT.

The V gene is TRBV30, the J gene TRBJ2-7; the D gene could be TRBD1 or TRBD2 (6 bases each). This CDR3 is 13 amino acids long. Germline V gene lookup returns CDR1 GTSNPN and CDR2 SVGIG (reference sequence). Trimming took off 2 bases at V and 2 bases at J, with 10 bases between the two ends. The CDR3 region has the DNA TGTGCCTGGAGTCCGGGGGCTCCCTACGAGCAGTACTTC. Translation: CAWSPGAPYEQYF.

A single count supports this clone. The chain couples TRBV4-2 to TRBJ2-3; D gene ambiguous. The V end was cut by 1 base, the J end by 2 bases, with 16 bases between. The CDR3 runs to 17 residues. In germline, CDR1 is LGHNA, CDR2 YNFKEQ. The CDR3 nucleotides read TGTGCCAGCAGCCAAGTTCCCCGGAACAGCTTCACAGATACGCAGTATTTT. This codes for CASSQVPRNSFTDTQYF.

Here the CDR3 DNA reads TGTGCCAGCAGCTTGACAGGGGGCTATGGCTACACCTTC. This codes for CASSLTGGYGYTF. The V call is TRBV7-9, the J call TRBJ1-2; TRBD1 aligns across 9 bases. Germline CDR1 and CDR2: SEHNR and FQNEAQ (reference sequence). With 3 bases clipped from V and 4 bases from J, the junction kept 0 bases outside the gene matches. The CDR3 runs to 13 residues.

This clone was counted a few times. The chain carries TRBV9 and TRBJ1-2, with TRBD1 matching over 12 bases. This CDR3 contains 15 residues. J was trimmed by 7 bases and V by 3 bases; bases with no gene match: 7. In germline, CDR1 is SGDLS, CDR2 YYNGEE. CDR3 coding DNA: TGTGCCAGCAGCGCACCGGGACAGGGGGCCTTTGGCTACACCTTC. It codes for CASSAPGQGAFGYTF.

The V call is TRBV5-6, the J call TRBJ1-6, with 7 bases identical to TRBD1. Germline assignment: CDR1 SGHDT and CDR2 YYEEEE. V dropped 5 bases and J dropped 8; count of bases not matched to a gene: 4. The CDR3 contains 13 residues. The CDR3 DNA sequence: TGTGCCAGCAGTCCAGGGGGACATTCACCCCTCCACTTT. It encodes CASSPGGHSPLHF.

The chain uses TRBV5-1 and TRBJ2-1, with a tentative D call TRBD1 (6 bases). V was clipped by 2 bases and J by 5 bases, with 11 bases between them. This CDR3 is 14 amino acids long. CDR1 and CDR2 from the germline V gene are SGHRS and YFSETQ. The CDR3 sequence is CASSFSTGNNEQFF. The CDR3 DNA follows: TGCGCCAGCAGCTTTTCGACAGGAAACAATGAGCAGTTCTTC.

The chain employs TRBV27 and TRBJ2-1; D may be TRBD2 (5 bases). The V end lost 5 bases, the J end lost 7 bases, and 12 bases lay between the germline ends. CDR3 length equals 13 residues. Per germline, CDR1 MNHEY and CDR2 SMNVEV (reference sequence). This CDR3 reads CASSLLGGNEQFF. CDR3 sequence (DNA): TGTGCCAGCAGTCTCCTAGGAGGAAATGAGCAGTTCTTC.

The J gene is TRBJ1-4, the V gene TRBV6-5; 7 bases agree with TRBD1. Germline CDR1 MNHEY, CDR2 SVGAGI. This CDR3 is 14 amino acids long. Trimming removed 5 bases from V and 6 bases from J; junction bases left unmatched: 6. CDR3 coding DNA: TGTGCCAGCAGTGATGCCAGGGGGTATGAAAAACTGTTTTTT. It encodes CASSDARGYEKLFF.

The V call is TRBV15, the J call TRBJ1-6; no clear D. Per the germline V gene, CDR1 is LNHNV and CDR2 is YYDKDF (reference sequence). Trimming cost V 0 bases and J 10 bases, with 16 bases left between them. The CDR3 extends over 16 amino acids. The CDR3 sequence is CATSRDWAHPSSPLHF. In DNA form, the CDR3 reads TGTGCCACCAGCAGAGATTGGGCACACCCCAGCTCACCCCTCCACTTT.

The chain has TRBV18 and TRBJ1-2, with D hard to call. This CDR3 is 18 amino acids long. V lost 3 bases and J 5 bases, leaving 25 bases between the germline ends. The germline gives CDR1 KGHSH, CDR2 LQKENI. CDR3 loop: CASSPLWIESSDLYGYTF. The CDR3 coding sequence is TGTGCCAGCTCACCCCTTTGGATTGAGTCCTCGGACTTATATGGCTACACCTTC.

Here the CDR3 reads CASSSVAGGSSYEQYF. In DNA, the CDR3 is TGTGCCAGCAGTTCCGTAGCGGGGGGCAGCTCCTACGAGCAGTACTTC. V is TRBV28 and J is TRBJ2-7, with 10 bases aligning to TRBD2. Germline CDR1 reads MDHEN; CDR2 reads SYDVKM. J was trimmed by 0 bases and V by 4 bases; bases with no gene match: 6. The length of the CDR3 is 16 residues.

This chain joins TRBV27 and TRBJ1-5; the match to TRBD1 covers 8 bases. Germline V gene sequence: CDR1 MNHEY, CDR2 SMNVEV (reference sequence). The V gene end was trimmed by 5 bases and the J gene end by 6 bases; junction bases not matched to a gene: 12. The CDR3 length is 16 residues. For the CDR3, the DNA is TGTGCCAGCAGTCCACTCGGGACAGGCAGAAGTCAGCCCCAGCATTTT. It codes for CASSPLGTGRSQPQHF.

This sequence joins TRBV11-2 and TRBJ2-2; D ambiguous. The CDR3 has 13 residues. Germline CDR1 SGHAT, CDR2 FQNNGV. Trimming took 1 base from V and 7 from J, leaving 7 bases between them. CDR3: CASSLGHGGELFF. CDR3 in DNA: TGTGCCAGCAGCTTAGGCCATGGCGGGGAGCTGTTTTTT.

The chain is built from TRBV19 and TRBJ1-2, with 7 nucleotides matching TRBD1. Looked up from germline, CDR1 is LNHDA and CDR2 is SQIVND (reference sequence). Unmatched junction bases numbered 8, after V lost 6 bases and J lost 1 base. This CDR3 comprises 15 residues. The CDR3 is CASSMDRINNYGYTF. The CDR3 DNA is TGTGCCAGTAGCATGGACAGGATTAATAACTATGGCTACACCTTC.

The V and J genes are TRBV15 and TRBJ1-5; D gene ambiguous. Germline CDR1 reads LNHNV; CDR2 reads YYDKDF (reference sequence). Deletions cut 6 bases from V and 0 bases from J, with 9 bases between. The length of the CDR3 is 14 residues. The CDR3 sequence: CATRAGYSNQPQHF. The DNA of the CDR3 is TGTGCCACCAGGGCCGGATATAGCAATCAGCCCCAGCATTTT.

The chain couples TRBV11-2 to TRBJ1-1; D is undetermined. Germline V lookup: CDR1 SGHAT, CDR2 FQNNGV. The CDR3 has 13 amino acids. V was shortened by 5 bases and J by 1 base, with 8 bases between the two germline ends. The CDR3 sequence: CASSGEPNTEAFF. For the CDR3, the DNA is TGTGCCAGCAGCGGGGAGCCGAACACTGAAGCTTTCTTT. The full variable domain, in which reference TRBV11-2 and TRBJ1-1 provide the parts outside the CDR3, is EAGVAQSPRYKIIEKRQSVAFWCNPISGHATLYWYQQILGQGPKLLIQFQNNGVVDDSQLPKDRFSAERLKGVDSTLKIQPAKLEDSAVYLCASSGEPNTEAFFGQGTRLTVV.

The table lists this clone with a few counts. This chain joins TRBV7-8 and TRBJ1-2, with D hard to call. The CDR3 contains 13 residues. V was clipped by 1 base and J by 2 bases, with 5 bases between them. The germline V gene encodes CDR1 SGHVS and CDR2 FQNEAQ. The CDR3 protein is CASSLERNYGYTF. CDR3 nucleotide sequence: TGTGCCAGCAGCTTAGAACGGAACTATGGCTACACCTTC.

This clone was seen only once. The chain combines TRBV5-3 with TRBJ2-7, with no clear D. TRBV5-3 is recorded as an ORF, its role being uncertain. CDR3 length equals 18 residues. V was clipped by 0 bases and J by 0 bases, with 19 bases between them. The CDR3, as DNA: TGTGCCAGAAGCTTGGGCTTTCGCAGGATAAAGTACTCCTACGAGCAGTACTTC. Residues: CARSLGFRRIKYSYEQYF.

This clone occurred a few times. The genes are TRBV7-9 and TRBJ1-1; D call uncertain. The CDR3 has 15 residues. From germline, CDR1 is SEHNR and CDR2 FQNEAQ (reference sequence). The V and J ends lost 3 bases and 2 bases respectively, with 13 bases between them. CDR3 residues: CASSFDWQQNTEAFF. The CDR3, as DNA: TGTGCCAGCAGCTTTGATTGGCAGCAAAACACTGAAGCTTTCTTT. Full variable domain (missing parts from reference TRBV7-9 and TRBJ1-1): DTGVSQNPRHKITKRGQNVTFRCDPISEHNRLYWYRQTLGQGPEFLTYFQNEAQLEKSRLLSDRFSAERPKGSFSTLEIQRTEQGDSAMYLCASSFDWQQNTEAFFGQGTRLTVV.